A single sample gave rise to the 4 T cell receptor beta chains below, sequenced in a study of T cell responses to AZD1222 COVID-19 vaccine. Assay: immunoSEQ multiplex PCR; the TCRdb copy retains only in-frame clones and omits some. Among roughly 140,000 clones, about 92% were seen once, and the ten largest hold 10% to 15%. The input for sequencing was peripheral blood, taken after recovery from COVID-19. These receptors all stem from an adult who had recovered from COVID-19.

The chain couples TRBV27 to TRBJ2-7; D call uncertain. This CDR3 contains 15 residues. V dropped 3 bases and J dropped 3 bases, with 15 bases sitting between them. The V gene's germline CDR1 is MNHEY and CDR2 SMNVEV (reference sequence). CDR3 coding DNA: TGTGCCAGCAGTTTCAGACGCCCAGGCCTCTACGAGCAGTACTTC. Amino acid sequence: CASSFRRPGLYEQYF.

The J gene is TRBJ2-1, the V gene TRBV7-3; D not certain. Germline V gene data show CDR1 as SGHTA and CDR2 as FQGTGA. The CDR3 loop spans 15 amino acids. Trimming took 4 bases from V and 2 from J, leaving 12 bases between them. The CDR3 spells CASSSSRGTYNEQFF. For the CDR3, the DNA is TGTGCCAGCAGCTCTTCCCGAGGAACCTACAATGAGCAGTTCTTC.

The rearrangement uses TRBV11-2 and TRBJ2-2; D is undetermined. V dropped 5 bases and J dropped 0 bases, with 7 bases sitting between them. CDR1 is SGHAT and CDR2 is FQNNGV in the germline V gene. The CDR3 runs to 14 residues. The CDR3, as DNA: TGTGCCAGCAGCCTGGGTACGAACACCGGGGAGCTGTTTTTT. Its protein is CASSLGTNTGELFF.

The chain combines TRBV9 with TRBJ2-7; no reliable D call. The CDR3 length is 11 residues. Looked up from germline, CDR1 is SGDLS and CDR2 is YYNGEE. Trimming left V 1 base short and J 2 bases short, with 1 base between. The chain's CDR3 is CASSVPYEQYF. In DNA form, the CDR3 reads TGTGCCAGCAGCGTACCCTACGAGCAGTACTTC.